A selection of T cell receptor beta chains follows, all from one sample in a study of CD8 T cells in Susac syndrome. TCRdb used MiXCR to reprocess the immunoSEQ multiplex PCR reads, holding one entry per CDR3 protein. The sample records 350,000 to 550,000 distinct CDR3 sequences, around 83% being singletons. The sequenced sample consisted of CD8+ T cells from PBMCs. The receptors here all came from a human donor with multiple sclerosis. Each CDR3 is given with its conserved first and last residue. A D gene is named only where the DNA matches it firmly. Only some rows state a clone size, as once, few, many or a class for expanded clones.

V: TRBV15; length: 16; D: NA; J: TRBJ2-4; size: NA; CDR3: CATSREAAGAKNIQYF; DNA: TGTGCCACCAGCAGAGAAGCGGCGGGAGCCAAAAACATTCAGTACTTC
V: TRBV6-1; length: 12; D: NA; J: TRBJ1-1; size: NA; CDR3: CASIFQVTEAFF; DNA: TGTGCCAGCATATTTCAAGTCACTGAAGCTTTCTTT
V: TRBV27; length: 16; D: NA; J: TRBJ1-5; size: NA; CDR3: CASSQTVPRGNQPQHF; DNA: TGTGCCAGCAGTCAGACAGTTCCCAGAGGCAATCAGCCCCAGCATTTT
V: TRBV12-3/TRBV12-4; length: 14; D: TRBD2; J: TRBJ2-7; size: NA; CDR3: CASSPSGRPYEQYF; DNA: TGTGCCAGCAGTCCTAGCGGGAGGCCCTACGAGCAGTACTTC
V: TRBV10-2; length: 14; D: NA; J: TRBJ1-1; size: few; CDR3: CASRPGRRDTEAFF; DNA: TGCGCCAGCAGACCCGGGAGAAGGGACACTGAAGCTTTCTTT
V: TRBV24-1; length: 16; D: NA; J: TRBJ2-1; size: NA; CDR3: CATSSGGTGLPNEQFF; DNA: TGTGCCACCAGTTCGGGAGGGACAGGGTTACCCAATGAGCAGTTCTTC
V: TRBV19; length: 11; D: NA; J: TRBJ1-6; size: NA; CDR3: CASSDNSPLHF; DNA: TGTGCCAGCAGTGATAATTCACCCCTCCACTTT
V: TRBV5-6; length: 12; D: NA; J: TRBJ2-7; size: NA; CDR3: CASSLGIYEQYF; DNA: TGTGCCAGCAGCTTGGGGATCTACGAGCAGTACTTC
V: TRBV6-5; length: 14; D: NA; J: TRBJ2-5; size: few; CDR3: CASSYSRVEETQYF; DNA: TGTGCCAGCAGTTACTCCAGGGTTGAAGAGACCCAGTACTTC
V: TRBV18; length: 14; D: NA; J: TRBJ2-7; size: NA; CDR3: CASSPSPTEYEQYF; DNA: TGTGCCAGCTCACCTAGCCCGACAGAATACGAGCAGTACTTC
V: TRBV5-4; length: 16; D: NA; J: TRBJ1-1; size: NA; CDR3: CASSGGWGGLNTEAFF; DNA: TGTGCCAGCAGCGGGGGGTGGGGCGGATTGAACACTGAAGCTTTCTTT
V: TRBV6-1; length: 14; D: TRBD1; J: TRBJ1-1; size: NA; CDR3: CASRGTVDGTEAFF; DNA: TGTGCCAGCAGGGGGACAGTTGATGGCACTGAAGCTTTCTTT
V: TRBV30; length: 11; D: NA; J: TRBJ1-2; size: once; CDR3: CAWDSEDGYTF; DNA: TGTGCCTGGGACAGCGAGGATGGCTACACCTTC
V: TRBV30; length: 13; D: NA; J: TRBJ1-5; size: NA; CDR3: CAWSDGGNQPQHF; DNA: TGTGCCTGGAGCGACGGGGGAAATCAGCCCCAGCATTTT
V: TRBV7-9; length: 15; D: TRBD1; J: TRBJ2-7; size: NA; CDR3: CASSTSGQGGGEQYF; DNA: TGTGCCAGCAGCACCTCGGGACAGGGCGGAGGCGAGCAGTACTTC